The clone carrying this T cell receptor beta chain was detected a few times. The antigen remains undetermined. This record belongs to a study of T cells in localized non-small cell lung cancer. V lost 9 bases and J 0 bases, leaving 14 bases between the germline ends. The CDR3 covers 14 residues. Looked up from germline, CDR1 is LNHNV and CDR2 is YYDKDF (reference sequence). Profiling relied on immunoSEQ multiplex PCR, and the TCRdb table lists in-frame clones only, not all of them. The repertoire holds about 3,500 clones, with 33% as singletons. The study, taken as a whole, reports: Appearing in adjacent lung were a median about 60 of the top 100 tumor clones.

Sequencing was performed on normal lung tissue next to the tumor, taken before any cancer treatment. This chain joins TRBV15 and TRBJ1-2; D ambiguous. This TCR was sampled from a woman aged 40 to 75 with stage I lung adenocarcinoma. The CDR3 DNA follows: TGTGCCACTTCCCCAGATTCGCCTAACTATGGCTACACCTTC. It yields the protein CATSPDSPNYGYTF.